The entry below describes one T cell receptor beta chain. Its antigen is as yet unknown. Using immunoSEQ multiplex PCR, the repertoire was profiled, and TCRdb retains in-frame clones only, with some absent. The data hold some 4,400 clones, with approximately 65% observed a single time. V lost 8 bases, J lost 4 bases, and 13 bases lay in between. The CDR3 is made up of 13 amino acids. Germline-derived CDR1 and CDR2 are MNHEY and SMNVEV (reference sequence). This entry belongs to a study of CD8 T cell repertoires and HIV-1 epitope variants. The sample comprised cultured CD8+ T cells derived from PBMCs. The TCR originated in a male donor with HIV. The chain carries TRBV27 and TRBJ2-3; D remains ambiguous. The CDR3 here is CASGRSVADTQYF. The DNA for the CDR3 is TGTGCCAGCGGACGGAGTGTGGCAGATACGCAGTATTTT.